The T cell receptor (beta chain) described here comes from a study of T cells in Graves' hyperthyroidism and ophthalmopathy. Germline loops: CDR1 SGHRS, CDR2 YFSETQ. V lost 0 bases and J lost 4; bases outside the gene matches: 14. The CDR3 sequence is 18 residues long. Amplification of TCR beta CDR3 regions was performed using RNA transcripts as template. The TCR CDR3 was amplified in a first-round RT-PCR using the HTBI primer set. From the multiplex PCR reads, TCRdb called clonotypes with MiXCR, one entry per CDR3 protein. The data contain some 490,000 distinct CDR3 sequences, 22% of them singletons.

Sequencing was carried out using blood. The genes are TRBV5-1 and TRBJ1-1; TRBD1 matches at 8 bases. The TCR was taken from a woman in her 70s with Graves' ophthalmopathy. The CDR3 DNA reads TGCGCCAGCAGCTTGGGGACAGGGCTCTCTCCTTCGGGCACTGAAGCTTTCTTT. It translates to CASSLGTGLSPSGTEAFF.